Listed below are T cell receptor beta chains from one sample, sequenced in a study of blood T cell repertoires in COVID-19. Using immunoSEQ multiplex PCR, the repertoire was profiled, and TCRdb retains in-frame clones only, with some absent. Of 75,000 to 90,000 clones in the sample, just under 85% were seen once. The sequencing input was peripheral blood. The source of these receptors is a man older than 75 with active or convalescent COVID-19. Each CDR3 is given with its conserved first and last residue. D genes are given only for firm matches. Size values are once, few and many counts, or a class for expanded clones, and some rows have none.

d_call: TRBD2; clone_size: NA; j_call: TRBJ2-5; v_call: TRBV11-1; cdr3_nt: TGTGCCAGCAGCTTGTCAGCGGGAATGTGGGAGACCCAGTACTTC; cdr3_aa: CASSLSAGMWETQYF
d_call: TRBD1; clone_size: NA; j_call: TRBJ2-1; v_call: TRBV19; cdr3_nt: TGTGCCAGTAGTTCATGGGACAGGGGGCCTGAGCAGTTCTTC; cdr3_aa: CASSSWDRGPEQFF
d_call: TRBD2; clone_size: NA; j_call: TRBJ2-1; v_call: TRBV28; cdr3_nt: TGTGCCAGCAGTTCACTAGCGGGGTCGGCAAACAATGAGCAGTTCTTC; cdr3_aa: CASSSLAGSANNEQFF
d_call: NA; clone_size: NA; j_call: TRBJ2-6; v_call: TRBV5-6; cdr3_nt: TGTGCCAGCAGCTTGGGGAGGCCTGGGGCCAACGTCCTGACTTTC; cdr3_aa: CASSLGRPGANVLTF
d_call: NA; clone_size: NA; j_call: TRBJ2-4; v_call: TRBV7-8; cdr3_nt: TGTGCCAGCAGCTTAGTTGCGGGGGGACAGGGAAACATTCAGTACTTC; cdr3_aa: CASSLVAGGQGNIQYF
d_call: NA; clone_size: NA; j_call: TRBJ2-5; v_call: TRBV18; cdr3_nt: TGTGCCAGCTCACCAAACGTCAGCCGGGGGACCCAGTACTTC; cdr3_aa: CASSPNVSRGTQYF
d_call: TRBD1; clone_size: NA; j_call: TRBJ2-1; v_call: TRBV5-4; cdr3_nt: TGTGCCAGCAGCCGGACAGGCGATGAGCAGTTCTTC; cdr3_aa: CASSRTGDEQFF
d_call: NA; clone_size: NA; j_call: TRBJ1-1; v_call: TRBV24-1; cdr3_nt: TGTGCCACCAGTGTTGCAGGTAACACTGAAGCTTTCTTT; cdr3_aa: CATSVAGNTEAFF
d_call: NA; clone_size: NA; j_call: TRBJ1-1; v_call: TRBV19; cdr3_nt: TGTGCCAGTAGCCCAGAAGTTGGCACTGAAGCTTTCTTT; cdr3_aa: CASSPEVGTEAFF
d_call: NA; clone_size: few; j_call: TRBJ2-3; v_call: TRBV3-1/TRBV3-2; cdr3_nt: TGTGCCAGCAGCCAGACACTAGGAAACACAGATACGCAGTATTTT; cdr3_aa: CASSQTLGNTDTQYF
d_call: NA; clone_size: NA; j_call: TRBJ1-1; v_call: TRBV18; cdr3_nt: TGTGCCAGCTCACCCAGGGAGGGTTCCCCTGAAGCTTTCTTT; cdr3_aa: CASSPREGSPEAFF
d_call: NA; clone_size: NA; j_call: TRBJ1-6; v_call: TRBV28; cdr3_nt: TGTGCCAGCAGTTCAGGGCGAGGATACAATTCACCCCTCCACTTT; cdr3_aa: CASSSGRGYNSPLHF
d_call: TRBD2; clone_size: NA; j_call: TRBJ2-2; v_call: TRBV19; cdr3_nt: TGTGCCGAGGTGGTCGGGAGGGACACCGGGGAGCTGTTTTTT; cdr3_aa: CAEVVGRDTGELFF
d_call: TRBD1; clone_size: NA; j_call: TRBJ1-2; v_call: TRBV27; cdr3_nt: TGTGCCAGCAGTTTATCGGGGACAGAGGGATTCTATGGCTACACCTTC; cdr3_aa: CASSLSGTEGFYGYTF
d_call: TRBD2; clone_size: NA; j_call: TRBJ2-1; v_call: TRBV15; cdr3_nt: TGTGCCACTGGGACTAGCGGCAATGAGCAGTTCTTC; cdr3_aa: CATGTSGNEQFF
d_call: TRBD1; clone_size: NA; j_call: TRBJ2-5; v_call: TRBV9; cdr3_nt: TGTGCCAGCAGCGCCGGACAGGGCCGACGGGGGACCCAGTACTTC; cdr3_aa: CASSAGQGRRGTQYF
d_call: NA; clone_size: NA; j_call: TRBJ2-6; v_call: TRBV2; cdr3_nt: TGTGCCGGAACGGGGTCTGGGGCCAACGTCCTGACTTTC; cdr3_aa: CAGTGSGANVLTF
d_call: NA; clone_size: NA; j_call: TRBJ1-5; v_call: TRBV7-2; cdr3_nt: TGTGCCAGCAGCGTCCGACAGAATGGGCAGCCCCAGCATTTT; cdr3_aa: CASSVRQNGQPQHF
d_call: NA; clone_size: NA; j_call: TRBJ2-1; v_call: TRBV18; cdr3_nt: TGTGCCAGCTCACCACCGATTGGACACTCCTACAATGAGCAGTTCTTC; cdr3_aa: CASSPPIGHSYNEQFF
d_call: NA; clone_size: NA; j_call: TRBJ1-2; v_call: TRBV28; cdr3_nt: TGTGCCAGCAGTTTCGGGACTAACTATGGCTACACCTTC; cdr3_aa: CASSFGTNYGYTF
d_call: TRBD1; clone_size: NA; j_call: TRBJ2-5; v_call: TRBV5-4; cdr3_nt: TGTGCCAGCAGCCCCGGGACAGGGGGCTTTGAGACCCAGTACTTC; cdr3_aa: CASSPGTGGFETQYF
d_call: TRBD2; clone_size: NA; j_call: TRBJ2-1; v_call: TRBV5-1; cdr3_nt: TGCGCCAGCAGCTTCGAGCGGGGGGGCCTAAATGAGCAGTTCTTC; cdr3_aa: CASSFERGGLNEQFF
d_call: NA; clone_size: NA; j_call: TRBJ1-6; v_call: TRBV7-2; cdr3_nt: TGTGCCAGCAGCTTTCAGGGTAATTCACCCCTCCACTTT; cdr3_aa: CASSFQGNSPLHF
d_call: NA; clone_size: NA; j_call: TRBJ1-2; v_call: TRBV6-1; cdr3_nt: TGTGCCAGCAGTCAAGCCACGAGAATCTATGGCTACACCTTC; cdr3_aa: CASSQATRIYGYTF
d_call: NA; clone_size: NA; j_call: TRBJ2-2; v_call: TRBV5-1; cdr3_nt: TGCGCCAGCAGACCTCAGGAAACCGGGGAGCTGTTTTTT; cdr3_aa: CASRPQETGELFF
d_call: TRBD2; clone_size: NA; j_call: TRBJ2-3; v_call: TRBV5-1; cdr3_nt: TGCGCCAGCAGGGCGGGAGTAAGCACAGATACGCAGTATTTT; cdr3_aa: CASRAGVSTDTQYF
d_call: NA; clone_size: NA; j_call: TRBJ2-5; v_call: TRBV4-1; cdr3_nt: TGCGCCAGCAGCCAACTTACAGGTGGTGGCTCCCAAGAGACCCAGTACTTC; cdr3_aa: CASSQLTGGGSQETQYF
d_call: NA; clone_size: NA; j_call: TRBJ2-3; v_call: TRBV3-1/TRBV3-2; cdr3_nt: TGTGCCAGCAGCCGAGAGAGGAACACAGATACGCAGTATTTT; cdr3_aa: CASSRERNTDTQYF
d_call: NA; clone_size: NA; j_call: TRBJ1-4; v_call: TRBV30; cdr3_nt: TGTGCCTGGAGTCGTCCCCCGGAGGCAAAACTGTTTTTT; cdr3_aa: CAWSRPPEAKLFF
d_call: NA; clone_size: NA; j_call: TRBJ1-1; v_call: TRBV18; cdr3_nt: TGTGCCAGCTCACCAGGGTCCGAGGCTGAAGCTTTCTTT; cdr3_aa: CASSPGSEAEAFF
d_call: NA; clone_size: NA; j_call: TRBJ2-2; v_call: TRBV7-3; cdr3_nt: TGTGCCAGCAGCTTAATCTCGGGGGCCGGGGAGCTGTTTTTT; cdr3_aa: CASSLISGAGELFF
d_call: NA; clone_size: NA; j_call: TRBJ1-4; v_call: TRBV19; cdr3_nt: TGTGCCAGTAAGGGGCGGGGACGAAGTAATGAAAAACTGTTTTTT; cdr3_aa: CASKGRGRSNEKLFF
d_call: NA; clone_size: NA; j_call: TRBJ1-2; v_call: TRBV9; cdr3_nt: TGTGCCAGCAGCGCCCAAGGGGGTGGCTACACCTTC; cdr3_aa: CASSAQGGGYTF
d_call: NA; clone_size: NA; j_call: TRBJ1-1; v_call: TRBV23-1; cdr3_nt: TGCGCCAGCAGTCATTGGCGGCGGGGGCCTTGCACTGAAGCTTTCTTT; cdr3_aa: CASSHWRRGPCTEAFF
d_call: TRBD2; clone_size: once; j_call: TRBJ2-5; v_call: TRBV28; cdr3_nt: TGTGCCAGCAGTTACCCGCGGGGGGGCGTGGAGACCCAGTACTTC; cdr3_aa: CASSYPRGGVETQYF
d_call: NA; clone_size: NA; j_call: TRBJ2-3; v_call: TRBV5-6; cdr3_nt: TGTGCCAGCAGCCCCCGGGACATCACAGATACGCAGTATTTT; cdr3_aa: CASSPRDITDTQYF
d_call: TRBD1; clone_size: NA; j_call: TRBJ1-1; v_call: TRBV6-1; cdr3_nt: TGTGCCAGCAGTGAACTCTTGGGACAGGGGGGCACTGAAGCTTTCTTT; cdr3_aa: CASSELLGQGGTEAFF
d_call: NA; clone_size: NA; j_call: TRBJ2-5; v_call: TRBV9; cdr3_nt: TGTGCCAGCAGCGTGGAGGGTAACCAAGAGACCCAGTACTTC; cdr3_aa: CASSVEGNQETQYF
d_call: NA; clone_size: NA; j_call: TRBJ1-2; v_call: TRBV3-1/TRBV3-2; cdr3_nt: TGTGCCAGCAGCCAAGCCGTATCCAGGGACTATGGCTACACCTTC; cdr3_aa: CASSQAVSRDYGYTF
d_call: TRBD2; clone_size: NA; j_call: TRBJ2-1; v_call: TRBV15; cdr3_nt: TGTGCCACCAGCAGAGTTAATGAGCGAGCGGGGGGGCGTCTCAATGAGCAGTTCTTC; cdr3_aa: CATSRVNERAGGRLNEQFF
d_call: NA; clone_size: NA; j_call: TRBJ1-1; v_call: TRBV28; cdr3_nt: TGTGCCAGCGGCCTCGGGGCGGGGTTCGCTGAAGCTTTCTTT; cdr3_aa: CASGLGAGFAEAFF
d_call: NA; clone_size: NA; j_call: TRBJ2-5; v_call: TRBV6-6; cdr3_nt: TGTGCCAGCAGTCCCGGGACTGAGACCCAGTACTTC; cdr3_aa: CASSPGTETQYF
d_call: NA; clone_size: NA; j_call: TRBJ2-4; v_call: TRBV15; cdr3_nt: TGTGCCACCAGCAGAGATCGGGGCAAAAACATTCAGTACTTC; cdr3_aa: CATSRDRGKNIQYF
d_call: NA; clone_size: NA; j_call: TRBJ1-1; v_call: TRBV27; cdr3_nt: TGTGCCAGCAGTTTCGCGTCCACAGGGCGCACTGAAGCTTTCTTT; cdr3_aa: CASSFASTGRTEAFF
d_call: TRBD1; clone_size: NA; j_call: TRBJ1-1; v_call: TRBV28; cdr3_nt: TGTGCCAGCAGTTTACATCCCCGACAGGGACCGAACACTGAAGCTTTCTTT; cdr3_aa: CASSLHPRQGPNTEAFF